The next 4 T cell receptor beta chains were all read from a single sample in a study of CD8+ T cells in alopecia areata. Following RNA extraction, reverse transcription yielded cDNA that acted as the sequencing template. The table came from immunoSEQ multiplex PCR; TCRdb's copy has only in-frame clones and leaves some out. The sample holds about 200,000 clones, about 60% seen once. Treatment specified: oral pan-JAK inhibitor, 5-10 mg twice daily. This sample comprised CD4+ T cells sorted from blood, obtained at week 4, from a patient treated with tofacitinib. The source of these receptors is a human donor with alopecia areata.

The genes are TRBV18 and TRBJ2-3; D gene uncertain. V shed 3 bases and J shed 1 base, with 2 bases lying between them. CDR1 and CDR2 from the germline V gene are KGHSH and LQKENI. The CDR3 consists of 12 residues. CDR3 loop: CASSPGTDTQYF. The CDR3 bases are TGTGCCAGCTCACCGGGCACAGATACGCAGTATTTT.

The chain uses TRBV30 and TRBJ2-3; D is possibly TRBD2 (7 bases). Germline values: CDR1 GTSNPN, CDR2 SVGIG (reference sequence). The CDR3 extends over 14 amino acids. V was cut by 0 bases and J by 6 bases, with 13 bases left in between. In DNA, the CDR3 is TGTGCCTGGAGTGTGGGAGGGGGTCACGATACGCAGTATTTT. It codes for CAWSVGGGHDTQYF.

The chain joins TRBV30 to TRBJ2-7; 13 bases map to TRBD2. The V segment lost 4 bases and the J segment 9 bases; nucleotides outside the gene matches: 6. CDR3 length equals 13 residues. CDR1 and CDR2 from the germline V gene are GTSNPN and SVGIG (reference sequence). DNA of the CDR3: TGTGCCTGGACAACTAGCGGGGGGGCTCGGCAGTACTTC. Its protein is CAWTTSGGARQYF.

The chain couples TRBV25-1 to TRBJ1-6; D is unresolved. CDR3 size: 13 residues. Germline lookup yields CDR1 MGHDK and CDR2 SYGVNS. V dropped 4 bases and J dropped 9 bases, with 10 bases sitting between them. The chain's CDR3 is CASSGPGGSPLHF. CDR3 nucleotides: TGTGCCAGCAGTGGACCCGGAGGTTCACCCCTCCACTTT.